The clone carrying this T cell receptor beta chain has only a few counts. This entry belongs to a study of regulatory T cells in long-lasting Graves disease. Arm-PCR of CDR3 regions and iRepertoire HTBI primers were used to build TCR beta libraries. TCRdb fed the multiplex PCR reads into MiXCR, producing one record per CDR3 protein. This repertoire shows 350,000 to 550,000 distinct CDR3 sequences, just under 15% found once; its top ten account for 16%. Time point defined: newly diagnosed GD, antithyroid drugs for less than 3 months. PBMC-derived RNA was used for the TCR library. There are 14 residues in the CDR3. Per the germline V gene, CDR1 is MDHEN and CDR2 is SYDVKM. V was clipped by 5 bases and J by 7 bases; unmatched bases: 5. The same sample was also studied in work on T cells in Graves' hyperthyroidism and ophthalmopathy.

V is TRBV28 and J is TRBJ2-2; 9 bases match TRBD1. Sequences were derived from peripheral blood mononuclear cells (PBMCs), sampled at new diagnosis, from a patient treated with antithyroid drugs. The TCR was taken from a woman aged 25 to 39 with Graves disease. The CDR3 spells CASSMDRGGGELFF. The CDR3 bases are TGTGCCAGCAGTATGGACAGGGGCGGCGGGGAGCTGTTTTTT.